The present T cell receptor beta chain was sequenced within a study of T-cell memory formation after mild COVID-19. About the research overall: TCR clusters largely stayed donor specific.

This CDR3 has 14 residues. Trimming shortened V by 3 bases and J by 2 bases, and 10 bases separated the two germline ends. Germline V lookup: CDR1 LGHDT, CDR2 YNNKEL (reference sequence). TCRdb used MiXCR to reprocess the 5' RACE reads, holding one entry per CDR3 protein. Of fewer than 550,000 distinct CDR3 sequences detected, over 15% appear once; the ten largest clones hold around 8%. Material for sequencing was PBMCs or a T cell subset sorted from them (not recorded which). This clonotype was sampled from an adult woman who had mild COVID-19 (a few samples of this study predate the infection). Cell type and time point are not known. The chain recombines TRBV3-1 with TRBJ1-2; TRBD1 might be the D (6 bases). Written as DNA, the CDR3 is TGTGCCAGCAGCCAGCAGGGGAGGAACTATGGCTACACCTTC. Its protein is CASSQQGRNYGYTF.